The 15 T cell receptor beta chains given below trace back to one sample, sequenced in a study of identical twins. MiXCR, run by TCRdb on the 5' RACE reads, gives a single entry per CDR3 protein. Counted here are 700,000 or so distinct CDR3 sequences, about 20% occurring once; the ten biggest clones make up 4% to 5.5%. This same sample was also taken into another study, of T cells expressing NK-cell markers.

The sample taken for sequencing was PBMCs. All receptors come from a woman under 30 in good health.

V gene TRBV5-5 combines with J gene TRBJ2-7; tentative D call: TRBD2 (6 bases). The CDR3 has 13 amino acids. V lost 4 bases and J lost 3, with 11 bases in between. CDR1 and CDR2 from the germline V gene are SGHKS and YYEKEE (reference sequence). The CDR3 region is CASSPGTLYEQYF. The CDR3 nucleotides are TGTGCCAGCAGCCCTGGGACTCTCTACGAGCAGTACTTC.

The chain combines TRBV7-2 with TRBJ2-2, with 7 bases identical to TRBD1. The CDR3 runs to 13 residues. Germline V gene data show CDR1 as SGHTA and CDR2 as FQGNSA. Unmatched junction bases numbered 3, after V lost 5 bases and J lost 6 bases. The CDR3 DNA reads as TGTGCCAGCAGCGTCACAGGGGCCGGGGAGCTGTTTTTT. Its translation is CASSVTGAGELFF.

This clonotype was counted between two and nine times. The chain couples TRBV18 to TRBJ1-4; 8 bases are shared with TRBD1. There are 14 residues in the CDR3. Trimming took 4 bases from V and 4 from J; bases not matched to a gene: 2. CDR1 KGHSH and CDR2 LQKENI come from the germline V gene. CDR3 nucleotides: TGTGCCAGCTCACGGGACAGGCTTAATGAAAAACTGTTTTTT. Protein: CASSRDRLNEKLFF.

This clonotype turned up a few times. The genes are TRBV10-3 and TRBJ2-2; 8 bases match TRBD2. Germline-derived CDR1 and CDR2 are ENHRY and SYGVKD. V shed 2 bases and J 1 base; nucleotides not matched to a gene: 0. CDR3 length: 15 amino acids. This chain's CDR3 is CAISESGRNTGELFF. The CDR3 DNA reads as TGTGCCATCAGTGAGAGCGGGAGGAACACCGGGGAGCTGTTTTTT.

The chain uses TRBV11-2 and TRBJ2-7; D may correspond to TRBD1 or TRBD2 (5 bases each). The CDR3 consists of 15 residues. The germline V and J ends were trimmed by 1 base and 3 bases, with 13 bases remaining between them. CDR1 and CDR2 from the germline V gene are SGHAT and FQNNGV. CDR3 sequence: CASSLGSQGVYEQYF. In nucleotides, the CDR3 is TGTGCCAGCAGCTTAGGAAGTCAGGGAGTCTACGAGCAGTACTTC.

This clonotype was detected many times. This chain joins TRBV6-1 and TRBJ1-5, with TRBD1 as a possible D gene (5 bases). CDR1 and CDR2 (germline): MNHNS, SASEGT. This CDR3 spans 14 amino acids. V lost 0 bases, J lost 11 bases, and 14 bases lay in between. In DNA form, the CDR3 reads TGTGCCAGCAGTGAAGCTGGAGGGGAATGGGCCCAGCATTTT. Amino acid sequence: CASSEAGGEWAQHF.

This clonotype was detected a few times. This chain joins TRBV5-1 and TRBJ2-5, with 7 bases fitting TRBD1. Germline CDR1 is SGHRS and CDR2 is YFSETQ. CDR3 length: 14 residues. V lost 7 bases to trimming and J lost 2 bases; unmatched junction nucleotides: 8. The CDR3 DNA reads TGCGCCAGCCATTCAGGGGGTGTTCAAGAGACCCAGTACTTC. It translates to CASHSGGVQETQYF.

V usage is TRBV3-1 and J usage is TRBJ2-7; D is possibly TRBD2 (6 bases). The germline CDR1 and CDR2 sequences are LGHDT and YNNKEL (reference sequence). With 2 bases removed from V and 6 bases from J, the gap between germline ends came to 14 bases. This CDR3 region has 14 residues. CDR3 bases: TGTGCCAGCAGCCAATCACCCAACGGGGGCGAGCAGTACTTC. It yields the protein CASSQSPNGGEQYF.

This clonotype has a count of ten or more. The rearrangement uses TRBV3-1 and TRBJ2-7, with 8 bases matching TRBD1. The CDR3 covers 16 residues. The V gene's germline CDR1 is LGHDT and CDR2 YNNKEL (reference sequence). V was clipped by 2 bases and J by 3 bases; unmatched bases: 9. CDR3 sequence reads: CASSQKPGQVNYEQYF. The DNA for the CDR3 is TGTGCCAGCAGCCAAAAACCGGGACAGGTAAACTACGAGCAGTACTTC.

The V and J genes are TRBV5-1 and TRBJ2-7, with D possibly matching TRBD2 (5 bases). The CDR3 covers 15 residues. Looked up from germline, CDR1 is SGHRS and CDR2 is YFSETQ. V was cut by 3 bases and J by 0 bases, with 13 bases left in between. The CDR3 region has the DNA TGCGCCAGCAGCTCAGACTACGGCAGCTCCTACGAGCAGTACTTC. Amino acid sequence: CASSSDYGSSYEQYF.

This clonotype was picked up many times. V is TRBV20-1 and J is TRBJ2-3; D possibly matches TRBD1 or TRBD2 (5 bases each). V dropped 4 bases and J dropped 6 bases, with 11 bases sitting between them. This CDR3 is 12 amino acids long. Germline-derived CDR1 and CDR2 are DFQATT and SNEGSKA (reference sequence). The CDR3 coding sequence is TGCAGTGCTACCCGGGACGGTGATACGCAGTATTTT. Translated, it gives CSATRDGDTQYF.

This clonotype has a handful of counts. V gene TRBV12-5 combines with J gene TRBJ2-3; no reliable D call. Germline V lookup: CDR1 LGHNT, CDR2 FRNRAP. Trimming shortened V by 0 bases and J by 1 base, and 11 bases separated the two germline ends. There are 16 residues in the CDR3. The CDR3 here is CASGLVIWSGTDTQYF. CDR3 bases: TGTGCTAGTGGTTTGGTAATCTGGAGCGGCACAGATACGCAGTATTTT.

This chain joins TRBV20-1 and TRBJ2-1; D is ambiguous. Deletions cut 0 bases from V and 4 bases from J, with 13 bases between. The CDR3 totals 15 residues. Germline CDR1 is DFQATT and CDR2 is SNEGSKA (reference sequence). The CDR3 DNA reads TGCAGTGCTAGAGATTCATCTCGAAGTTACAATGAGCAGTTCTTC. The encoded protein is CSARDSSRSYNEQFF.

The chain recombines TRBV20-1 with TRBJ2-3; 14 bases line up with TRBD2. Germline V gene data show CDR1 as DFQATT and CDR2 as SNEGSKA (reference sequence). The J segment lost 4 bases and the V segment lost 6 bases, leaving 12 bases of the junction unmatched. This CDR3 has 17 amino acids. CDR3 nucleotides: TGCAGTGCGCCGACTAGCGGGGGGGCCTCGGGTGCAGATACGCAGTATTTT. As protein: CSAPTSGGASGADTQYF.

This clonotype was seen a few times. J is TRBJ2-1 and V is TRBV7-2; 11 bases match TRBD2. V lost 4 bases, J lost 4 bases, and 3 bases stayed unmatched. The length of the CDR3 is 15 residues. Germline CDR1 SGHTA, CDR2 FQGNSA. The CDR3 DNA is TGTGCCAGCAGCTGGGGACTAGCGGCTTACAATGAGCAGTTCTTC. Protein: CASSWGLAAYNEQFF.